This TCR beta chain was observed in a study of T cell repertoires in cytomegalovirus infection (dated by TCRdb to between 2018 and 2020). About the investigation overall: The HLA type of each donor mattered for the analysis, because public TCR beta signatures pointed to carriage of CMV infection along with the matching HLA type.

The cysteine opens and the phenylalanine closes a CDR3 of 19 amino acids. The sequence is cut down to CDR3 DNA, 57 bases in frame from base 1. A distance of 27 bases separates the germline ends of V and J, which lose 4 bases and 3 bases respectively. CDR1 and CDR2 are drawn from the germline V gene: SGHDN, FVKESK. With regard to this clonotype: The clone's antigen remains unknown. Qualities for individual bases were not recorded, and no much larger clone is one base off.

The reads were generated on an Illumina HiSeq 1500. The public reads were run again by TCRdb, first through fastp at Q25 and then through MiXCR, and only productive beta chains were kept. Records with the same CDR3 protein are collapsed into one entry carrying the most frequent genes and DNA. A total of around 280,000 distinct CDR3 sequences appear in this sample, roughly an eighth of them only once. The ten biggest clones cover 8.8% of the sample. The paper as a whole reports these results and caveats: In both this cohort and an independent 352-donor cohort, the cumulative frequency of public TCR beta family members distinguished carriers of CMV infection plus the relevant HLA type. The ex vivo response was dominated by HLA-C-restricted CMV-specific TCR beta clonotypes, which also provided the single most frequent clonotype in two of eight donors.

The rearranged chain carries TRBV14 and TRBJ2-5; a weak D assignment points to TRBD1 (6 bases agree). Sequencing input: PBMCs. This receptor was identified in a human donor in good health (CMV status not recorded). Some clones in this sample may be carry-over from other donors' samples. At the DNA level, the sequence is TGTGCCAGCAGCCCAGCCAGGGGCTTTTCGCTCATGACCGAAGAGACCCAGTACTTC. Translated, this is CASSPARGFSLMTEETQYF. Reference TRBV14 and TRBJ2-5 genes cover what lies past the CDR3, so the full variable domain is EAGVTQFPSHSVIEKGQTVTLRCDPISGHDNLYWYRRVMGKEIKFLLHFVKESKQDESGMPNNRFLAERTGGTYSTLKVQPAELEDSGVYFCASSPARGFSLMTEETQYFGPGTRLLVL.